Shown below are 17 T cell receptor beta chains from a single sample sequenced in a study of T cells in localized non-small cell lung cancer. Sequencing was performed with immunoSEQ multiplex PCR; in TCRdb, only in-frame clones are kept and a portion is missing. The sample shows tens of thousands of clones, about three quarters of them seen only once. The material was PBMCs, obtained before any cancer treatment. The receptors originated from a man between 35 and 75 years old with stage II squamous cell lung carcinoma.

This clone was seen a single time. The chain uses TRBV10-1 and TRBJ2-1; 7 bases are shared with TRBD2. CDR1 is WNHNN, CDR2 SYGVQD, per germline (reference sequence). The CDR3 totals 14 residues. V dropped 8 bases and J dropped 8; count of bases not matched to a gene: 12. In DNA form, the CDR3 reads TGCGCCAGCGGGGCCTGGGGAGGGCGGTATGAGCAGTTCTTC. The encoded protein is CASGAWGGRYEQFF.

The CDR3 is CASSTRETQYF. For the CDR3, the DNA is TGTGCCAGCAGCACGCGAGAGACCCAGTACTTC. This chain uses TRBV7-2 with TRBJ2-5; D remains ambiguous. This CDR3 comprises 11 residues. Trimming took 5 bases from V and 4 from J, leaving 5 bases between them. The germline V gene encodes CDR1 SGHTA and CDR2 FQGNSA.

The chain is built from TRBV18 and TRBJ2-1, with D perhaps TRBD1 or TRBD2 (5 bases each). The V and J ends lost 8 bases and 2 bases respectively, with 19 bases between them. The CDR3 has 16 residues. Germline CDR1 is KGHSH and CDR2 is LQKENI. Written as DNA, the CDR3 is TGTGCCAGCCACCTGAAACGGGACCCCCCCTACAATGAGCAGTTCTTC. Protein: CASHLKRDPPYNEQFF.

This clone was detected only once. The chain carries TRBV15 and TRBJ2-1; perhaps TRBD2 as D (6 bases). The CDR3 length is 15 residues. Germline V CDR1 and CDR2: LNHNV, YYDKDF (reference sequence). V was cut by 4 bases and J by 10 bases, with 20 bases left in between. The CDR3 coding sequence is TGTGCCACCAGCAACTTAGCGGATCGGCTGGGAGAGCAGTTCTTC. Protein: CATSNLADRLGEQFF.

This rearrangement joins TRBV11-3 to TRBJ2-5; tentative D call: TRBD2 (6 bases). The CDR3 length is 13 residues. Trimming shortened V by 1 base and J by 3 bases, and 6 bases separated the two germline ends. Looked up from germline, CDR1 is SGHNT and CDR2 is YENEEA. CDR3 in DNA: TGTGCCAGCAGCTTAGGACTAGAAGAGACCCAGTACTTC. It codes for CASSLGLEETQYF.

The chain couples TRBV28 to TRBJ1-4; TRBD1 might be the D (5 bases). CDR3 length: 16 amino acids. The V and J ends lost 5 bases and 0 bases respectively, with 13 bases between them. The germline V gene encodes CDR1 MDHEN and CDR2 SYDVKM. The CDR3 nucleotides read TGTGCCAGCAGTCCTCTCCGGGGACCAACTAATGAAAAACTGTTTTTT. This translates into CASSPLRGPTNEKLFF.

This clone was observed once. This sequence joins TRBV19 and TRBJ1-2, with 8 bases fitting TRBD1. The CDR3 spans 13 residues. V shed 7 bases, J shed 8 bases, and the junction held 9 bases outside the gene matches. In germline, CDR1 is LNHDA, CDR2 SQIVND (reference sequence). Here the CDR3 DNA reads TGTGCCAGTAAGGACAGGGAAGTTAAAGGCTACACCTTC. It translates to CASKDREVKGYTF.

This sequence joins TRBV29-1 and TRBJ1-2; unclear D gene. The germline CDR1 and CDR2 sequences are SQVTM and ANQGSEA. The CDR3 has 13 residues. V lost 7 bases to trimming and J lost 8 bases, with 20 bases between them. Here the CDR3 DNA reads TGCAGCGCCCTAACCCCTCGGAGGCAGGGCTACACCTTC. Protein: CSALTPRRQGYTF.

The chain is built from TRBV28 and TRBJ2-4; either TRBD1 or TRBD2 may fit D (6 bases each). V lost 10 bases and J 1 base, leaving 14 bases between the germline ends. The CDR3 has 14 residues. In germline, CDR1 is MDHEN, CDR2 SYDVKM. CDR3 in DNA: TGTGCCACCTGTCGAGGGGGGGCCAAAAACATTCAGTACTTC. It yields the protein CATCRGGAKNIQYF.

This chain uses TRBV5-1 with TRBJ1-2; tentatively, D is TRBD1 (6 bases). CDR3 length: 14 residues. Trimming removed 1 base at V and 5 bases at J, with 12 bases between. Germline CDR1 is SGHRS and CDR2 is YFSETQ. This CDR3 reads CASSLSGQGYGYTF. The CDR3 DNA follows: TGCGCCAGCAGCTTGAGTGGGCAGGGGTATGGCTACACCTTC.

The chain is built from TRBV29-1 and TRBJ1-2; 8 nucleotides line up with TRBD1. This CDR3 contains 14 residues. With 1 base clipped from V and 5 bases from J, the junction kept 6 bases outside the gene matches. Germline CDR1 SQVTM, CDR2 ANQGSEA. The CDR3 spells CSVEVRQGAYGYTF. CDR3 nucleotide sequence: TGCAGCGTTGAAGTTCGGCAGGGGGCTTATGGCTACACCTTC.

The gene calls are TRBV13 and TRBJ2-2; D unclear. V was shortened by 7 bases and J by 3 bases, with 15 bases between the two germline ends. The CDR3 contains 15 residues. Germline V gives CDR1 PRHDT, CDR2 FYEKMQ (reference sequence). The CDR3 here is CASIFGPADTGELFF. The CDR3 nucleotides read TGTGCCAGCATATTTGGGCCAGCCGACACCGGGGAGCTGTTTTTT. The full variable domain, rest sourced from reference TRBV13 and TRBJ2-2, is AAGVIQSPRHLIKEKRETATLKCYPIPRHDTVYWYQQGPGQDPQFLISFYEKMQSDKGSIPDRFSAQQFSDYHSELNMSSLELGDSALYFCASIFGPADTGELFFGEGSRLTVL.

The CDR3 spells CASSPLVRGGGDEQFF. Here the CDR3 DNA reads TGCGCCAGCAGCCCCCTCGTTAGGGGAGGGGGTGATGAGCAGTTCTTC. The chain joins TRBV4-1 to TRBJ2-1, with D possibly TRBD2 on 7 matching bases. The germline CDR1 and CDR2 sequences are MGHRA and YSYEKL. The CDR3 sequence is 16 residues long. The V end was cut by 4 bases, the J end by 8 bases, with 21 bases between.

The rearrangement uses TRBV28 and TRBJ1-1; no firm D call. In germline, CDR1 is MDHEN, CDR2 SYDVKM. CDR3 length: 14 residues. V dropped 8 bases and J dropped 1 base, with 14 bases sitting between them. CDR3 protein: CASGNPAGNTEAFF. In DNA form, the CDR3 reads TGTGCCAGCGGGAATCCGGCGGGGAACACTGAAGCTTTCTTT.

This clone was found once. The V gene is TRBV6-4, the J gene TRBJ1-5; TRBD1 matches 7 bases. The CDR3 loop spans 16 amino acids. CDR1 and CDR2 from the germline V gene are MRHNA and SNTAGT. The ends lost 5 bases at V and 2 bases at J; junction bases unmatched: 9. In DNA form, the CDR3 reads TGTGCCAGCAGTCCCAACCCAGGGGGTGGCAATCAGCCCCAGCATTTT. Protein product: CASSPNPGGGNQPQHF.

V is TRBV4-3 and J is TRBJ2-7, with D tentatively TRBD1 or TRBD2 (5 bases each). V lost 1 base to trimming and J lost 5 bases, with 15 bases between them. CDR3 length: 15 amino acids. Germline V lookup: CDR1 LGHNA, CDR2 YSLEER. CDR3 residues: CASSQVGRVEDEQYF. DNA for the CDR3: TGCGCCAGCAGCCAAGTCGGCAGGGTGGAGGACGAGCAGTACTTC.

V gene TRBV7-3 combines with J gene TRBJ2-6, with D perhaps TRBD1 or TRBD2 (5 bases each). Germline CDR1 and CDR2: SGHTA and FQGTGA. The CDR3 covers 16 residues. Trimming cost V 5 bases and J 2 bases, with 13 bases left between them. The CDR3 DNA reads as TGTGCCAGCAGCCGGGGCAGGGCGACTGGGGCCAACGTCCTGACTTTC. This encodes CASSRGRATGANVLTF.